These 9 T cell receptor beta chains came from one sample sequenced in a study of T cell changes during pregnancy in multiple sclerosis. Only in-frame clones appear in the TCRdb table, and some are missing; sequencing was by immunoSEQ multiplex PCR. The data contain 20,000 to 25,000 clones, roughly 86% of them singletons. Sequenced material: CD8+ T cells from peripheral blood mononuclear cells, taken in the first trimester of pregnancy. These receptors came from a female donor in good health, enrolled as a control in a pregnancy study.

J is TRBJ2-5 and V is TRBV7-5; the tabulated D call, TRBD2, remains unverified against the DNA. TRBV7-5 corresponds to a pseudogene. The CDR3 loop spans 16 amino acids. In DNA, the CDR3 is TGTGCCGGAAGCTTAGTGGTAGCGGGGTACCAAGAGACCCAGTACTTC. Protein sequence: CAGSLVVAGYQETQYF.

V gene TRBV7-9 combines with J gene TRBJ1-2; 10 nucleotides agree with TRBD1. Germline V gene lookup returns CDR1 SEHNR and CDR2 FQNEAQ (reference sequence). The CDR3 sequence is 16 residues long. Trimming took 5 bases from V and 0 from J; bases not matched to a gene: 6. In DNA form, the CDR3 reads TGTGCCAGCAGCAACCGGGACAGGGGAACTAACTATGGCTACACCTTC. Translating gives CASSNRDRGTNYGYTF.

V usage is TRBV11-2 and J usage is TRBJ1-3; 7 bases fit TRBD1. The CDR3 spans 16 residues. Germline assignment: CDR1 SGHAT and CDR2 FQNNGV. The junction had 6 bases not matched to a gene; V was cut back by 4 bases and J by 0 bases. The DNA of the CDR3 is TGTGCCAGCAGCTCCCCCAGGGACAGCTCTGGAAACACCATATATTTT. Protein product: CASSSPRDSSGNTIYF.

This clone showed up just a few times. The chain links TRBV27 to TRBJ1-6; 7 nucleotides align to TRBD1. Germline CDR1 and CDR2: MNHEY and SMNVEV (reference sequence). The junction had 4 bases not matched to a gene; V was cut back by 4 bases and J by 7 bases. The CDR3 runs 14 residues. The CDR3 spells CASSSRDRNSPLHF. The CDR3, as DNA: TGTGCCAGCAGTTCCCGGGACAGAAATTCACCCCTCCACTTT.

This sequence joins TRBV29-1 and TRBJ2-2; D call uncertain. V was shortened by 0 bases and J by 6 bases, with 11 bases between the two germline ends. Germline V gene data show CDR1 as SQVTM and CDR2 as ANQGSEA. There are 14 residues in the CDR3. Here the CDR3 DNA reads TGCAGCGTTGAAGAAAGAAGGAGACCCGGGGAGCTGTTTTTT. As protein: CSVEERRRPGELFF.

CDR3 bases: TGTGCCAGCCAAACACCGGGACTTCATCTCTCGGATCAGCCCCAGCATTTT. Amino acid sequence: CASQTPGLHLSDQPQHF. The rearrangement joins TRBV28 to TRBJ1-5; TRBD1 is a possible D gene (5 bases). CDR3 size: 17 residues. V lost 8 bases and J lost 5, with 25 bases in between. The V gene's germline CDR1 is MDHEN and CDR2 SYDVKM.

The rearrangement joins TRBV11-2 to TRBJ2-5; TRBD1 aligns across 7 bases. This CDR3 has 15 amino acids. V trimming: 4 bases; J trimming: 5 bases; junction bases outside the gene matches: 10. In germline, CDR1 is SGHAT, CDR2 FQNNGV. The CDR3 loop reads CASSSGTGAWETQYF. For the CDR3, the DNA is TGTGCCAGCAGCTCAGGAACAGGGGCTTGGGAGACCCAGTACTTC.

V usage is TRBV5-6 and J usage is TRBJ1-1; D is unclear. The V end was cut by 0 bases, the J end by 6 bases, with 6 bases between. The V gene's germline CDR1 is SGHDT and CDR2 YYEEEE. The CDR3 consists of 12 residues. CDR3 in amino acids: CASSLVEAEAFF. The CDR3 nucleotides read TGTGCCAGCAGCTTGGTGGAGGCTGAAGCTTTCTTT. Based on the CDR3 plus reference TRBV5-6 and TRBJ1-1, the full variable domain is DAGVTQSPTHLIKTRGQQVTLRCSPKSGHDTVSWYQQALGQGPQFIFQYYEEEERQRGNFPDRFSGHQFPNYSSELNVNALLLGDSALYLCASSLVEAEAFFGQGTRLTVV.

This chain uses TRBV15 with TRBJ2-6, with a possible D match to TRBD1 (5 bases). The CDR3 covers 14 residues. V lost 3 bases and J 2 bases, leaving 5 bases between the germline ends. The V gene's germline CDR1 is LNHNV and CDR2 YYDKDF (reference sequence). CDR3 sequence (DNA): TGTGCCACCAGCAGCAGGGCTGGGGCCAACGTCCTGACTTTC. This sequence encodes CATSSRAGANVLTF.